The sequence of this T cell receptor beta chain was determined in a study of blood T cell repertoires in COVID-19. Across the whole study: Sites in the United States, Italy and Spain provided acute and convalescent COVID-19 samples. T cells, B-cell-depleted T cells, or PBMCs provided the cDNA or gDNA that served as material.

Germline V gene lookup returns CDR1 MNHEY and CDR2 SVGAGI. The CDR3 has 14 residues. The V gene lost 10 bases and the J gene lost 4 bases, with 20 bases spanning the gap. Study processing details: Reference gene primer amplification gave nucleated cell count estimates. Assay used: immunoSEQ multiplex PCR; TCRdb lists only in-frame clones, some missing. D and trimming come from the DNA, and the V and J calls and clone size come from that table. This sample has 150,000 or so clones, with over 70% found just once. The sequenced sample was PBMCs or T cells enriched from blood (not recorded which). The chain joins TRBV6-5 to TRBJ2-7, with a tentative D call TRBD2 (7 bases). This receptor was taken from a man aged 70-80 years who had been exposed to COVID-19. The CDR3 DNA follows: TGTGCCACGGGTAGGGGGGCGGGGGTATACGAGCAGTACTTC. It yields the protein CATGRGAGVYEQYF.